What follows describes a single TCR beta chain. What it binds is unknown. These data come from a study of cytomegalovirus exposure and HLA in healthy donors. Whole-study results and caveats: In the 100 to 150 validation repertoires, under 95% of cluster scores exceeded 0, per a later analysis. The listing of roughly 160 TCR beta chains classed them as cytomegalovirus-associated.

V lost 6 bases, J lost 0 bases, and 14 bases lay in between. There are 15 residues in the CDR3. Germline assignment: CDR1 MNHEY and CDR2 SVGAGI. Repertoires were generated with immunoSEQ multiplex PCR, while TCRdb's copy carries only in-frame clones and drops some. Of 78,000 or so clones detected, just under 95% appear once; the ten largest clones hold roughly 3.2%. The validation cohort, a group of over a hundred subjects, included the donors and was separate from the roughly 700-subject first cohort. The sample was PBMCs. This chain links TRBV6-5 with TRBJ1-2; possibly TRBD1 for D (6 bases). The sequence came from a woman aged 18-30 years in good health and CMV-seropositive. The CDR3 nucleotides read TGTGCCAGCAGACCACGGGACATCTCTAACTATGGCTACACCTTC. Residues: CASRPRDISNYGYTF.